This paragraph reports one TCR beta chain. Antigen: not known. In the same sample, other DNA sequences code for this CDR3. The sample is drawn from a study of cytomegalovirus exposure and HLA in healthy donors. The V segment lost 4 bases and the J segment 4 bases; nucleotides outside the gene matches: 3. CDR3 length equals 15 residues. The V gene's germline CDR1 is MGHRA and CDR2 YSYEKL. Vbeta (60) and Jbeta (13) primers were used in the PCR. The assay was immunoSEQ multiplex PCR, and TCRdb's table has in-frame clones only and misses some. The repertoire holds some 150,000 clones, roughly 85% seen once, with 2% to 2.5% in the top ten. Study findings and constraints: Most TCR beta V segments were productive about 87% or about 30% of the time in an earlier analysis. For cytomegalovirus status, the classifier reportedly gave diagnoses with high specificity and sensitivity. Several of the most significant clusters were apparently associated with common viral pathogens in a later analysis.

The rearrangement joins TRBV4-1 to TRBJ2-1; 11 nucleotides line up with TRBD2. The TCR sequence derives from a woman under 30 in good health and CMV-seronegative. Source material: PBMCs. DNA of the CDR3: TGCGCCAGCAGCCTGGGACTAGCGGCTTACAATGAGCAGTTCTTC. The encoded protein is CASSLGLAAYNEQFF.